Listed below are T cell receptor beta chains from one sample, sequenced in a study of low-dose radiotherapy and immunotherapy resistance in tumors. TCRdb re-analysed the reads in MiXCR, keeping a single row per CDR3 protein. The sample has around 76,000 distinct CDR3 sequences, about a third seen once; the top ten hold around 10%. Here the sequenced sample was PBMCs, taken before treatment. The receptors here all came from a female donor with ovarian cancer. Both conserved end residues are part of each CDR3. The D gene is left open where the match is weak. Only part of the rows carry a size: once, few, many, or a class if the clone is expanded.

>TRBV20-1|TRBD1|TRBJ1-1|.|13
CSARAKGTGGAFF
TGCAGTGCTAGAGCGAAAGGGACAGGGGGAGCTTTCTTT
>TRBV29-1|TRBD1|TRBJ2-7|many|13
CSVDRTGAYEQYF
TGCAGCGTTGACAGGACAGGGGCCTACGAGCAGTACTTC
>TRBV12-3/TRBV12-4|.|TRBJ2-7|.|13
CASTFGVTYEQYF
TGTGCCAGCACCTTCGGGGTAACCTACGAGCAGTACTTC
>TRBV29-1|TRBD1|TRBJ1-2|.|12
CSVFDRGGGYTF
TGCAGCGTCTTTGACAGGGGAGGTGGCTACACCTTC
>TRBV6-2/TRBV6-3|.|TRBJ2-3|many|13
CASSYAGTDTQYF
TGTGCCAGCTCGTATGCAGGGACAGATACGCAGTATTTT
>TRBV6-5|.|TRBJ2-1|many|16
CASSRRGRFSYNEQFF
TGTGCCAGCAGTCGACGAGGACGGTTCTCCTACAATGAGCAGTTCTTC
>TRBV5-1|.|TRBJ1-1|many|20
CASSPPNSGISWGADTEAFF
TGCGCCAGCAGCCCCCCGAATTCGGGGATTTCGTGGGGCGCTGACACTGAAGCTTTCTTT
>TRBV29-1|TRBD1|TRBJ2-5|many|12
CSVGGGERTQYF
TGCAGCGTTGGAGGGGGCGAAAGGACCCAGTACTTC
>TRBV6-2/TRBV6-3|.|TRBJ1-1|few|16
CASSYPEEGIGSEAFF
TGTGCCAGCAGTTACCCTGAGGAGGGGATCGGTTCTGAAGCTTTCTTT
>TRBV24-1|TRBD1|TRBJ2-1|many|16
CATSLSGQGSYNEQFF
TGTGCCACCAGTCTTAGCGGACAGGGCTCCTACAATGAGCAGTTCTTC
>TRBV7-8|.|TRBJ1-5|.|12
CASSLGDRAQHF
TGTGCCAGCAGCTTGGGGGATCGGGCCCAGCATTTT
>TRBV19|TRBD1|TRBJ1-4|many|16
CASRQGRRGGIEKLFF
TGTGCCAGTAGACAGGGGCGAAGAGGTGGGATAGAAAAACTGTTTTTT
>TRBV5-1|.|TRBJ2-3|many|16
CASSFGQATGGDTQYF
TGCGCCAGCAGCTTTGGACAGGCTACCGGGGGGGATACGCAGTATTTT
>TRBV6-2/TRBV6-3|.|TRBJ2-7|.|16
CASSSYVGGGDYEQYF
TGTGCCAGCAGTTCTTACGTCGGTGGAGGGGACTACGAGCAGTACTTC
>TRBV28|.|TRBJ1-2|.|13
CASSVGGEDGYTF
TGTGCCAGCAGCGTAGGAGGCGAAGATGGCTACACCTTC
>TRBV5-6|.|TRBJ1-1|.|13
CASSLGGSTEAFF
TGTGCCAGCAGCTTGGGCGGTTCCACTGAAGCTTTCTTT
>TRBV7-8|.|TRBJ2-5|many|14
CASSLGVSRETQYF
TGTGCCAGCAGCTTAGGGGTCAGCCGGGAGACCCAGTACTTC
>TRBV20-1|.|TRBJ2-7|many|13
CSARGGLGNEQYF
TGCAGTGCTAGAGGAGGACTGGGCAACGAGCAGTACTTC
>TRBV19|TRBD1|TRBJ1-1|many|18
CASSIRAQGGSGNTEAFF
TGTGCCAGTAGTATACGTGCCCAGGGGGGCAGCGGGAACACTGAAGCTTTCTTT
>TRBV29-1|TRBD1|TRBJ2-2|many|14
CSVSTGGRAGELFF
TGCAGCGTTTCGACAGGGGGCAGAGCCGGGGAGCTGTTTTTT
>TRBV20-1|TRBD2|TRBJ2-1|many|15
CSARDPGGVDNEQFF
TGCAGTGCTAGAGATCCGGGGGGTGTGGACAATGAGCAGTTCTTC
>TRBV20-1|.|TRBJ2-1|many|14
CSAEPASSYNEQFF
TGCAGTGCGGAGCCAGCTAGCTCCTACAATGAGCAGTTCTTC
>TRBV6-2/TRBV6-3|.|TRBJ1-4|once|16
CASSYIPGKDGEKLFF
TGTGCCAGCAGCTATATCCCCGGGAAGGATGGAGAAAAACTGTTTTTT
>TRBV28|.|TRBJ1-1|.|15
CASREPGRRRGEAFF
TGTGCCAGCAGGGAGCCGGGACGACGGAGAGGGGAAGCTTTCTTT
>TRBV19|.|TRBJ1-1|many|16
CASSPGAKHMNTEAFF
TGTGCCAGTTCGCCGGGAGCAAAGCACATGAACACTGAAGCTTTCTTT
>TRBV30|.|TRBJ2-1|many|11
CAWSNTGEQFF
TGTGCCTGGAGTAATACGGGTGAGCAGTTCTTC
>TRBV28|TRBD1|TRBJ1-1|many|12
CASSLETGVAFF
TGTGCCAGCAGTTTAGAGACAGGGGTCGCTTTCTTT
>TRBV5-5|.|TRBJ1-3|many|13
CASSFDSGNTIYF
TGTGCCAGCAGCTTTGACTCTGGAAACACCATATATTTT
>TRBV20-1|TRBD2|TRBJ2-2|.|14
CSALTSGVTGELFF
TGCAGTGCTTTGACTAGCGGGGTCACCGGGGAGCTGTTTTTT
>TRBV9|.|TRBJ1-1|many|16
CASSVDMNRVETEAFF
TGTGCCAGCAGCGTGGATATGAACAGGGTTGAAACTGAAGCTTTCTTT
>TRBV4-1|.|TRBJ1-1|.|15
CASSQVRAQRNEAFF
TGCGCCAGCAGCCAAGTGAGGGCCCAGCGCAATGAAGCTTTCTTT
>TRBV12-3/TRBV12-4|.|TRBJ2-5|many|14
CASSLTSGRETQYF
TGTGCCAGCAGTCTTACCTCGGGCCGGGAGACCCAGTACTTC
>TRBV29-1|.|TRBJ1-1|.|11
CSVGRASGAFF
TGCAGCGTTGGCAGGGCGTCCGGAGCTTTCTTT
>TRBV5-1|.|TRBJ2-7|many|13
CASRATGTTEQYF
TGCGCCAGCAGGGCTACCGGGACAACGGAGCAGTACTTC
>TRBV20-1|.|TRBJ2-1|few|14
CRTASADFYNEQFF
TGCAGGACCGCGAGCGCGGACTTCTACAATGAGCAGTTCTTC
>TRBV5-3|TRBD2|TRBJ2-2|.|16
CASSSDPGGYTGELFF
TGTGCCAGCAGTTCCGATCCGGGGGGTTACACCGGGGAGCTGTTTTTT
>TRBV2|.|TRBJ2-1|many|12
CASSGTGNEQFF
TGTGCCAGCAGTGGGACTGGCAATGAGCAGTTCTTC
>TRBV5-1|.|TRBJ1-1|.|16
CASSLAWAGRDTEAFF
TGCGCCAGCAGCTTGGCCTGGGCAGGGCGAGACACTGAAGCTTTCTTT
>TRBV21-1|.|TRBJ2-3|.|14
CASSKEKGTDTQYF
TGTGCCAGCAGCAAAGAAAAGGGAACAGATACGCAGTATTTT
>TRBV30|.|TRBJ2-2|many|16
CAWSLPTPSNTGELFF
TGTGCCTGGAGTTTACCAACCCCCTCGAACACCGGGGAGCTGTTTTTT
>TRBV6-5|.|TRBJ1-2|many|14
CASSYSVGNYGYTF
TGTGCCAGCAGTTACTCGGTGGGAAACTATGGCTACACCTTC
>TRBV5-1|.|TRBJ2-1|many|15
CASSPRSSIYNEQFF
TGCGCCAGCAGCCCACGCTCCTCCATATACAATGAGCAGTTCTTC
>TRBV15|TRBD1|TRBJ2-5|.|15
CATSGRTGGLETQYF
TGTGCCACCAGCGGAAGGACAGGGGGCCTAGAGACCCAGTACTTC
>TRBV5-5|TRBD2|TRBJ2-3|.|18
CASSLGGGPGGHTDTQYF
TGTGCCAGCAGCTTGGGGGGCGGCCCGGGGGGGCATACAGATACGCAGTATTTT
>TRBV27|.|TRBJ1-1|many|14
CASRVGGEYTEAFF
TGTGCCAGCAGGGTGGGAGGGGAGTACACTGAAGCTTTCTTT